This T cell receptor beta chain appears in the sequencing data of a study of shared clonotypes between healthy human individuals. Broader study findings: Non-shared clonotypes showed lower generation probabilities than clonotypes common to all four donors.

Clones were sequenced by immunoSEQ multiplex PCR, and TCRdb holds only the in-frame ones, with some missing. The sample lists about 1.1 million clones; 60% to 80% were seen once. V lost 1 base and J 7 bases, leaving 9 bases between the germline ends. The germline V gene has CDR1 SGHRS and CDR2 YFSETQ. The CDR3 sequence is 13 residues long. On this clone: Its antigen is as yet unknown.

The chain couples TRBV5-1 to TRBJ1-5; D is undetermined. The TCR sequence derives from a man in his late teens or twenties in good health. Some clones in this sample may be carry-over from other donors' samples. Source material: memory CD4+ T cells from PBMCs. Subset described: CD45RA-negative fraction. The CDR3 nucleotides are TGCGCCAGCAGCTTGTTTTCGGGCCAGCCCCAGCATTTT. This gives the protein CASSLFSGQPQHF.